This is a list of T cell receptor beta chains from one sample in a study of PD-1 blockade in classical Hodgkin lymphoma. This table comes from immunoSEQ multiplex PCR, and its TCRdb copy is limited to in-frame clones, with some not included. The sample holds about 46,000 clones; around 70% are singletons and the top ten take about 11%. Sequencing was performed on peripheral blood mononuclear cells (PBMCs), taken at baseline. All receptors derive from a human donor with classical Hodgkin lymphoma. The CDR3 runs from the conserved cysteine through the conserved F or W. The order of the fields is clone size, V gene, CDR3 length, D gene, J gene, CDR3 DNA, CDR3 protein. D genes are given only for firm matches. Clone size is not always given. Where it is, it says once, few, many or a class for expanded clones.

abundance: once; v_gene: TRBV28; len: 12; d_gene: .; j_gene: TRBJ2-7; CDR3nt: TGTGCCAGCAGTTTAAACAAGCACGAGCAGTACTTC; CDR3aa: CASSLNKHEQYF
abundance: .; v_gene: TRBV7-9; len: 16; d_gene: .; j_gene: TRBJ1-1; CDR3nt: TGTGCCAGCAGCTTACTTCCAGGGGCCGCGACCATGGGTGCTTTCTTT; CDR3aa: CASSLLPGAATMGAFF
abundance: once; v_gene: TRBV30; len: 14; d_gene: .; j_gene: TRBJ1-3; CDR3nt: TGTGCCTGGAGCCAGGGACAAGCTGGAAACACCATATATTTT; CDR3aa: CAWSQGQAGNTIYF
abundance: .; v_gene: TRBV18; len: 19; d_gene: TRBD2; j_gene: TRBJ2-2; CDR3nt: TGTGCCAGCTCACCAACCTTCCCGACTAGCGGGAGACGCACCGGGGAGCTGTTTTTT; CDR3aa: CASSPTFPTSGRRTGELFF
abundance: .; v_gene: TRBV2; len: 17; d_gene: TRBD1; j_gene: TRBJ2-6; CDR3nt: TGTGCCATCGATGAGGGACAGGCGGGCTCTGGGGCCAACGTCCTGACTTTC; CDR3aa: CAIDEGQAGSGANVLTF
abundance: .; v_gene: TRBV11-3; len: 15; d_gene: TRBD1; j_gene: TRBJ1-4; CDR3nt: TGTGCCAGCAGCTTATCGGGACAGGGTAATGAAAAACTGTTTTTT; CDR3aa: CASSLSGQGNEKLFF
abundance: .; v_gene: TRBV2; len: 14; d_gene: .; j_gene: TRBJ1-1; CDR3nt: TGTGCCAGCACTGTACAGGGTCTGAACACTGAAGCTTTCTTT; CDR3aa: CASTVQGLNTEAFF
abundance: .; v_gene: TRBV11-3; len: 15; d_gene: .; j_gene: TRBJ1-3; CDR3nt: TGTGCCAGCAGCTTGGGGCGACAAGAAGGAAACACCATATATTTT; CDR3aa: CASSLGRQEGNTIYF
abundance: .; v_gene: TRBV11-3; len: 14; d_gene: .; j_gene: TRBJ2-1; CDR3nt: TGTGCCAGCAGCTTAACGGGGTCCCCCCATGAGCAGTTCTTC; CDR3aa: CASSLTGSPHEQFF
abundance: .; v_gene: TRBV14; len: 14; d_gene: .; j_gene: TRBJ1-2; CDR3nt: TGTGCCAGCAGCCAAGACGGCGGAAACTATGGCTACACCTTC; CDR3aa: CASSQDGGNYGYTF
abundance: few; v_gene: TRBV30; len: 11; d_gene: .; j_gene: TRBJ2-1; CDR3nt: TGTGCCTGGAGCGTTGGAAATGAGCAGTTCTTC; CDR3aa: CAWSVGNEQFF
abundance: .; v_gene: TRBV2; len: 14; d_gene: .; j_gene: TRBJ1-2; CDR3nt: TGTGCCAGCAGTGACCACCTCTCGGGCTATGGCTACACCTTC; CDR3aa: CASSDHLSGYGYTF
abundance: .; v_gene: TRBV9; len: 16; d_gene: TRBD1; j_gene: TRBJ2-1; CDR3nt: TGTGCCAGCAGCGTAGCCGGGACAGGGGTATACAATGAGCAGTTCTTC; CDR3aa: CASSVAGTGVYNEQFF
abundance: .; v_gene: TRBV6-1; len: 14; d_gene: TRBD1; j_gene: TRBJ1-4; CDR3nt: TGTGCCAGCAGCCCCGGGACAGGGGCCCGGGGACTGTTTTTT; CDR3aa: CASSPGTGARGLFF
abundance: once; v_gene: TRBV6-5; len: 16; d_gene: TRBD1; j_gene: TRBJ2-1; CDR3nt: TGTGCCAGCAGTTCTGACAGGGGCCCCTCCTACAATGAGCAGTTCTTC; CDR3aa: CASSSDRGPSYNEQFF
abundance: .; v_gene: TRBV9; len: 14; d_gene: TRBD2; j_gene: TRBJ2-3; CDR3nt: TGTGCCAGCAGAAGAGCGGGGAGCACAGATACGCAGTATTTT; CDR3aa: CASRRAGSTDTQYF
abundance: .; v_gene: TRBV6-5; len: 13; d_gene: .; j_gene: TRBJ1-5; CDR3nt: TGTGCCAGCAGTTACTCGAATTCTCAACCCCAGCATTTT; CDR3aa: CASSYSNSQPQHF
abundance: few; v_gene: TRBV6-5; len: 14; d_gene: TRBD1; j_gene: TRBJ1-1; CDR3nt: TGTGCCAGCAGTTACGACAGGGGGCGTCTGGAAGCTTTCTTT; CDR3aa: CASSYDRGRLEAFF
abundance: few; v_gene: TRBV27; len: 15; d_gene: .; j_gene: TRBJ1-4; CDR3nt: TGTGCCAGCAGTTTAAAGGGGATTGGTTTCGAAAAACTGTTTTTT; CDR3aa: CASSLKGIGFEKLFF
abundance: .; v_gene: TRBV7-6; len: 15; d_gene: .; j_gene: TRBJ2-2; CDR3nt: TGTGCCAGCAGCTTTCGTCCCTGGGAAACCGGGGAGCTGTTTTTT; CDR3aa: CASSFRPWETGELFF
abundance: few; v_gene: TRBV4-1; len: 13; d_gene: .; j_gene: TRBJ2-7; CDR3nt: TGCGCCAGCAGCCAAGATATTGTCTACGAGCAGTACTTC; CDR3aa: CASSQDIVYEQYF
abundance: medium-sized; v_gene: TRBV5-6; len: 13; d_gene: .; j_gene: TRBJ1-5; CDR3nt: TGTGCCAGCAGCCACTGGGGGGCACAGGGTAGACATTTT; CDR3aa: CASSHWGAQGRHF
abundance: once; v_gene: TRBV18; len: 14; d_gene: .; j_gene: TRBJ1-5; CDR3nt: TGTGCCAGCTCTCCAAAACTGGGCAATCAGCCCCAGCATTTT; CDR3aa: CASSPKLGNQPQHF
abundance: once; v_gene: TRBV6-5; len: 13; d_gene: TRBD1; j_gene: TRBJ2-7; CDR3nt: TGTGCCAGCACCCCGGACAGGGACGGCGAGCGGTACTTC; CDR3aa: CASTPDRDGERYF
abundance: .; v_gene: TRBV29-1; len: 14; d_gene: TRBD1; j_gene: TRBJ2-7; CDR3nt: TGCAGCGTTGAAGCCTTGGGACAGGGACAAGAGCAGTACTTC; CDR3aa: CSVEALGQGQEQYF
abundance: few; v_gene: TRBV11-2; len: 19; d_gene: .; j_gene: TRBJ1-1; CDR3nt: TGTGCCAGCAGCTTAGGCAAGCTTACTACAGGGTTCGGAAACACTGAAGCTTTCTTT; CDR3aa: CASSLGKLTTGFGNTEAFF
abundance: .; v_gene: TRBV6-6; len: 11; d_gene: .; j_gene: TRBJ1-2; CDR3nt: TGTGCCACCCTGTCTAACTATGGCTACACCTTC; CDR3aa: CATLSNYGYTF
abundance: .; v_gene: TRBV2; len: 14; d_gene: .; j_gene: TRBJ2-5; CDR3nt: TGTGCCAGCAGTGAATGGACAGAGCAAGAGACCCAGTACTTC; CDR3aa: CASSEWTEQETQYF
abundance: .; v_gene: TRBV5-1; len: 15; d_gene: .; j_gene: TRBJ1-1; CDR3nt: TGCGCCAGCAGCTTGGAGGGTCAGGGGCGCACTGAAGCTTTCTTT; CDR3aa: CASSLEGQGRTEAFF
abundance: .; v_gene: TRBV27; len: 16; d_gene: TRBD1; j_gene: TRBJ1-5; CDR3nt: TGTGCCAGCAGTTTATCTGGGACAGGGGATACTCAGCCCCAGCATTTT; CDR3aa: CASSLSGTGDTQPQHF
abundance: .; v_gene: TRBV11-2; len: 13; d_gene: .; j_gene: TRBJ1-1; CDR3nt: TGTGCCAGCAGCTGGACAGTGAACACTGAAGCTTTCTTT; CDR3aa: CASSWTVNTEAFF
abundance: .; v_gene: TRBV11-3; len: 13; d_gene: TRBD1; j_gene: TRBJ1-1; CDR3nt: TGTGCCAGCAGCCAGGGGGACAACACTGAAGCTTTCTTT; CDR3aa: CASSQGDNTEAFF
abundance: .; v_gene: TRBV28; len: 17; d_gene: .; j_gene: TRBJ1-5; CDR3nt: TGTGCCAGCAATCCCTATGGGGTAGATTATAGCAATCAGCCCCAGCATTTT; CDR3aa: CASNPYGVDYSNQPQHF
abundance: .; v_gene: TRBV27; len: 17; d_gene: TRBD2; j_gene: TRBJ2-1; CDR3nt: TGTGCCAGCAGTTTATCGCCGGGACTAGGGGCTGGATATGAGCAGTTCTTC; CDR3aa: CASSLSPGLGAGYEQFF
abundance: .; v_gene: TRBV5-1; len: 14; d_gene: .; j_gene: TRBJ2-1; CDR3nt: TGCGCCAGCAGCCCGGGTGGACGGCTTATTGAGCAGTTCTTC; CDR3aa: CASSPGGRLIEQFF
abundance: .; v_gene: TRBV6-1; len: 16; d_gene: .; j_gene: TRBJ1-1; CDR3nt: TGTGCCAGCAGTGAACTGTTTGGGGGGAGAGGGACTGAAGCTTTCTTT; CDR3aa: CASSELFGGRGTEAFF
abundance: many; v_gene: TRBV28; len: 15; d_gene: TRBD1; j_gene: TRBJ1-1; CDR3nt: TGTGCCAGCAGGCTTAGACAGGGGAGTGCCACTGAAGCTTTCTTT; CDR3aa: CASRLRQGSATEAFF
abundance: .; v_gene: TRBV18; len: 12; d_gene: .; j_gene: TRBJ2-7; CDR3nt: TGTGCCAGCTCACCCACAAGTTACGAGCAGTACTTC; CDR3aa: CASSPTSYEQYF
abundance: .; v_gene: TRBV7-3; len: 15; d_gene: TRBD1; j_gene: TRBJ2-2; CDR3nt: TGTGCCAGCAGCCTACGGACAGGGAGTACCGGGGAGCTGTTTTTT; CDR3aa: CASSLRTGSTGELFF
abundance: .; v_gene: TRBV5-1; len: 15; d_gene: .; j_gene: TRBJ1-6; CDR3nt: TGCGCCAGCAGCCCGACAGCCTCCTATAATTCACCCCTCCACTTT; CDR3aa: CASSPTASYNSPLHF
abundance: few; v_gene: TRBV5-1; len: 14; d_gene: .; j_gene: TRBJ1-4; CDR3nt: TGCGCCAGCAGCTTGGATAGCACTGATGAAAAACTGTTTTTT; CDR3aa: CASSLDSTDEKLFF
abundance: .; v_gene: TRBV10-3; len: 12; d_gene: .; j_gene: TRBJ1-5; CDR3nt: TGTGCCATCACGAATAGCAATCAGCCCCAGCATTTT; CDR3aa: CAITNSNQPQHF
abundance: few; v_gene: TRBV30; len: 12; d_gene: .; j_gene: TRBJ2-3; CDR3nt: TGTGCCTGGAGTCCCAGCACAGATACGCAGTATTTT; CDR3aa: CAWSPSTDTQYF
abundance: .; v_gene: TRBV5-4; len: 13; d_gene: .; j_gene: TRBJ2-1; CDR3nt: TGTGCCAGCAGCTTGTTCCGTACAGCTGAGCAGTTCTTC; CDR3aa: CASSLFRTAEQFF
abundance: few; v_gene: TRBV6-5; len: 15; d_gene: .; j_gene: TRBJ2-2; CDR3nt: TGTGCCAGCAGACTACAGGGTAAAAACACCGGGGAGCTGTTTTTT; CDR3aa: CASRLQGKNTGELFF
abundance: .; v_gene: TRBV29-1; len: 12; d_gene: .; j_gene: TRBJ1-1; CDR3nt: TGCAGCGCTCAGGGTTGGAGCACTGAAGCTTTCTTT; CDR3aa: CSAQGWSTEAFF
abundance: .; v_gene: TRBV6-6; len: 14; d_gene: TRBD2; j_gene: TRBJ2-3; CDR3nt: TGTGCCAGCAGTTTAGCGGGAGGAGTAGATACGCAGTATTTT; CDR3aa: CASSLAGGVDTQYF
abundance: .; v_gene: TRBV9; len: 15; d_gene: TRBD2; j_gene: TRBJ2-1; CDR3nt: TGTGCCAGCAGCGTAGTTCGCGGGGGATGGGGGGAGCAGTTCTTC; CDR3aa: CASSVVRGGWGEQFF
abundance: .; v_gene: TRBV30; len: 12; d_gene: .; j_gene: TRBJ2-2; CDR3nt: TGTGCCTGGAATAGGCAGCCCGGGGAGCTGTTTTTT; CDR3aa: CAWNRQPGELFF
abundance: .; v_gene: TRBV28; len: 13; d_gene: .; j_gene: TRBJ1-2; CDR3nt: TGTGCCAGCATGCCAGGCCTGACCTATGGCTACACCTTC; CDR3aa: CASMPGLTYGYTF
abundance: .; v_gene: TRBV5-1; len: 15; d_gene: .; j_gene: TRBJ2-2; CDR3nt: TGCGCCAGCAGCTTAGACAGCGCGAACACCGGGGAGCTGTTTTTT; CDR3aa: CASSLDSANTGELFF
abundance: .; v_gene: TRBV11-2; len: 13; d_gene: .; j_gene: TRBJ2-2; CDR3nt: TGTGCCAGCAGCTTAACTCGCACCGGGGAGCTGTTTTTT; CDR3aa: CASSLTRTGELFF